A single sample is the source of the 27 T cell receptor beta chains below, sequenced in a study of T-cell memory formation after mild COVID-19. TCRdb re-analysed the 5' RACE reads in MiXCR, keeping a single row per CDR3 protein. The sample has roughly 450,000 distinct CDR3 sequences; 15% to 20% are singletons. Sequencing was carried out using PBMCs or a T cell subset sorted from them (not recorded which). These receptors were collected from a man aged 18 to 35 who had mild COVID-19 (a few samples of this study predate the infection). Cell type and time point are not known.

The V gene is TRBV29-1, the J gene TRBJ2-3, with 9 bases aligning to TRBD2. The CDR3 has 13 amino acids. Losses at the gene ends were 6 bases for V and 4 bases for J; bases not matched to a gene: 5. The germline CDR1 and CDR2 sequences are SQVTM and ANQGSEA. The CDR3 bases are TGCAGCGTCCGAGCGGGGGGCCCAGATACGCAGTATTTT. Residues: CSVRAGGPDTQYF.

A few counts support this clonotype. The rearrangement joins TRBV7-2 to TRBJ2-1; no clear D gene. Trimming shortened V by 4 bases and J by 4 bases, and 8 bases separated the two germline ends. There are 13 residues in the CDR3. Germline V gene lookup returns CDR1 SGHTA and CDR2 FQGNSA. Here the CDR3 DNA reads TGTGCCAGCAGCTCAGAAGGATACAATGAGCAGTTCTTC. It is translated as CASSSEGYNEQFF.

This clonotype was observed many times. The rearrangement joins TRBV7-2 to TRBJ2-1, with D uncertain. This CDR3 spans 13 amino acids. V shed 4 bases and J shed 7 bases, with 11 bases lying between them. The germline gives CDR1 SGHTA, CDR2 FQGNSA. The CDR3 loop is CASSSLVANEQFF. CDR3 DNA: TGTGCCAGCAGCTCTCTCGTCGCGAATGAGCAGTTCTTC. The whole variable domain, remainder taken from reference TRBV7-2 and TRBJ2-1, is GAGVSQSPSNKVTEKGKDVELRCDPISGHTALYWYRQSLGQGLEFLIYFQGNSAPDKSGLPSDRFSAERTGGSVSTLTIQRTQQEDSAVYLCASSSLVANEQFFGPGTRLTVL.

The gene calls are TRBV18 and TRBJ2-7; D perhaps matches TRBD1 (6 bases). Germline V gene sequence: CDR1 KGHSH, CDR2 LQKENI. With 11 bases removed from V and 1 base from J, the gap between germline ends came to 15 bases. The CDR3 spans 13 residues. The CDR3 sequence is CAAHGGTSYEQYF. In DNA form, the CDR3 reads TGTGCCGCTCATGGTGGGACATCCTACGAGCAGTACTTC.

Only a few counts were recorded for this clonotype. The V gene is TRBV6-6, the J gene TRBJ2-7; no clear D. V gave up 6 bases and J gave up 7 bases, with 10 bases separating them. The CDR3 is 11 amino acids. Germline CDR1 is MNHNY and CDR2 is SVGAGI (reference sequence). The CDR3 DNA sequence: TGTGCCAGCAGCCCCGAACAGGAGCAGTACTTC. Translating gives CASSPEQEQYF.

V and J are TRBV9 and TRBJ1-1; D remains ambiguous. This CDR3 is 13 amino acids long. V lost 2 bases to trimming and J lost 1 base, with 6 bases between them. The germline V gene encodes CDR1 SGDLS and CDR2 YYNGEE. CDR3 in DNA: TGTGCCAGCAGCGTCTGGACGAACACTGAAGCTTTCTTT. This gives the protein CASSVWTNTEAFF.

This clonotype has only a few counts. The chain recombines TRBV18 with TRBJ2-4; D call uncertain. This CDR3 comprises 15 residues. Trimming shortened V by 9 bases and J by 2 bases, and 17 bases separated the two germline ends. Germline CDR1 reads KGHSH; CDR2 reads LQKENI. The CDR3 DNA sequence: TGTGCCAGTGCCTCGGCCGGACCTCCCAAAAACATTCAGTACTTC. Protein: CASASAGPPKNIQYF.

This clonotype has a count of ten or more. The J gene is TRBJ2-1, the V gene TRBV5-1, with 9 bases matching TRBD1. The CDR3 contains 13 residues. Germline V gives CDR1 SGHRS, CDR2 YFSETQ. With 7 bases clipped from V and 5 bases from J, the junction kept 4 bases outside the gene matches. The DNA for the CDR3 is TGCGCCAGCCGCCGGGACAGGGACAATGAGCAGTTCTTC. This gives the protein CASRRDRDNEQFF.

The sample holds a few counts of this clonotype. This may be a read error: a much more frequent sequence differs by one nucleotide. The V and J genes are TRBV5-1 and TRBJ2-1; 10 nucleotides match TRBD2. The CDR3 spans 15 residues. With 0 bases clipped from V and 6 bases from J, the junction kept 3 bases outside the gene matches. CDR1 is SGHRS, CDR2 YFSETQ, per germline. The CDR3 loop is CASSLGASGGNEQFF. For the CDR3, the DNA is TGCGCCAGCAGCTTGGGGGCTAGCGGGGGCAATGAGCAGTTCTTC.

CDR3 in amino acids: CASSRDWTDTQYF. CDR3 DNA sequence: TGTGCCAGCAGCCGGGATTGGACAGATACGCAGTATTTT. This chain uses TRBV7-2 with TRBJ2-3; D may be TRBD2 (5 bases). Germline V gene data show CDR1 as SGHTA and CDR2 as FQGNSA. The CDR3 runs to 13 residues. Trimming pared 5 bases from V and 3 bases from J, leaving 9 bases between.

This chain joins TRBV15 and TRBJ2-7, with D possibly matching TRBD2 (6 bases). In germline, CDR1 is LNHNV, CDR2 YYDKDF (reference sequence). V was pared by 0 bases and J by 5 bases, with 14 bases between. This CDR3 spans 15 amino acids. CDR3 sequence: CATSRDRGLENEQYF. Written as DNA, the CDR3 is TGTGCCACCAGCAGAGATCGGGGACTTGAAAACGAGCAGTACTTC.

This clonotype turned up a few times. This chain joins TRBV9 and TRBJ1-4; a possible D gene is TRBD1 (6 bases). The CDR3 is 15 amino acids. Trimming took 4 bases from V and 8 from J, leaving 18 bases between them. Germline lookup yields CDR1 SGDLS and CDR2 YYNGEE. The CDR3, as DNA: TGTGCCAGCAGCAAGGGGGGACTTTGGGACGAAAAACTGTTTTTT. Translating it yields CASSKGGLWDEKLFF.

This chain uses TRBV18 with TRBJ2-1; no clear D. The germline V gene has CDR1 KGHSH and CDR2 LQKENI. This CDR3 contains 14 residues. The ends were cut back, 0 bases at V and 7 bases at J, with 10 bases in the middle. The CDR3 nucleotides read TGTGCCAGCTCACCACCTAATAGTCTGAATGAGCAGTTCTTC. This sequence encodes CASSPPNSLNEQFF. The variable domain in full, with the rest retrieved from reference TRBV18 and TRBJ2-1, is NAGVMQNPRHLVRRRGQEARLRCSPMKGHSHVYWYRQLPEEGLKFMVYLQKENIIDESGMPKERFSAEFPKEGPSILRIQQVVRGDSAAYFCASSPPNSLNEQFFGPGTRLTVL.

This clonotype was seen a handful of times. The chain links TRBV11-3 to TRBJ2-7; D is unclear. The CDR3 contains 13 residues. CDR1 SGHNT and CDR2 YENEEA come from the germline V gene. Between the trimmed V and J ends, which lost 5 bases and 0 bases, there was a span of 8 bases. Here the CDR3 reads CASSHSHSYEQYF. CDR3 nucleotides: TGTGCCAGCAGCCATAGCCACTCCTACGAGCAGTACTTC.

This clonotype turned up a few times. The chain joins TRBV20-1 to TRBJ2-6, with D maybe TRBD1 (6 bases). Deletions cut 3 bases from V and 0 bases from J, with 18 bases between. CDR3 length: 18 amino acids. Germline assignment: CDR1 DFQATT and CDR2 SNEGSKA (reference sequence). DNA of the CDR3: TGCAGTGCTAGGGGGGCTCAGGGGACCCCCTCTGGGGCCAACGTCCTGACTTTC. As protein: CSARGAQGTPSGANVLTF.

This rearrangement joins TRBV27 to TRBJ2-7, with 9 bases lining up with TRBD2. Germline CDR1 reads MNHEY; CDR2 reads SMNVEV (reference sequence). The CDR3 is 15 residues long. V gave up 7 bases and J gave up 2 bases; unmatched junction bases: 9. This CDR3 reads CASTLRGGLPYEQYF. CDR3 coding DNA: TGTGCCAGCACACTGCGGGGGGGACTTCCCTACGAGCAGTACTTC.

The chain combines TRBV6-2 or TRBV6-3 with TRBJ2-6; no clear D gene. V dropped 8 bases and J dropped 0 bases, with 11 bases sitting between them. The CDR3 is 15 amino acids. The germline V gene has CDR1 MNHEY and CDR2 SVGEGT. The CDR3 sequence is CASGYAISGANVLTF. CDR3 DNA sequence: TGTGCCAGCGGGTATGCGATCTCTGGGGCCAACGTCCTGACTTTC.

Ten or more counts support this clonotype. The rearrangement joins TRBV7-6 to TRBJ2-1, with 7 positions matching TRBD1. With V trimmed by 1 base and J by 3 bases, 3 bases remained unmatched. The CDR3 spans 15 residues. Germline V gene data show CDR1 as SGHVS and CDR2 as FNYEAQ. CDR3 nucleotides: TGTGCCAGCAGCTTAGGGGGACAGCACTACAATGAGCAGTTCTTC. This encodes CASSLGGQHYNEQFF.

The table lists this clonotype with a few counts. J is TRBJ1-2 and V is TRBV12-3 or TRBV12-4; 7 nucleotides align to TRBD1. The CDR3 is 13 residues long. After removal of 7 bases from V and 4 bases from J, the junction contained 6 bases not matched to a gene. CDR3 bases: TGTGCCAGCACCGCAGGGGGGGCCTATGGCTACACCTTC. Protein: CASTAGGAYGYTF.

The chain uses TRBV27 and TRBJ2-7, with 8 bases matching TRBD2. Trimming at V came to 5 bases and at J to 2 bases, leaving 2 bases not matched to a gene. The germline V gene encodes CDR1 MNHEY and CDR2 SMNVEV (reference sequence). The CDR3 runs 13 residues. This CDR3 is CASSARGAYEQYV. For the CDR3, the DNA is TGTGCCAGCAGTGCGCGGGGGGCCTACGAGCAGTACGTC.

V and J are TRBV5-1 and TRBJ1-5; D not certain. CDR1 is SGHRS and CDR2 is YFSETQ in the germline V gene. V lost 0 bases to trimming and J lost 6 bases, with 16 bases between them. CDR3 length: 16 amino acids. CDR3 protein: CASSLAPGLTTQPQHF. The CDR3 DNA reads TGCGCCAGCAGCTTGGCCCCAGGACTGACTACTCAGCCCCAGCATTTT. The full variable domain, with the rest looked up from reference TRBV5-1 and TRBJ1-5, is KAGVTQTPRYLIKTRGQQVTLSCSPISGHRSVSWYQQTPGQGLQFLFEYFSETQRNKGNFPGRFSGRQFSNSRSEMNVSTLELGDSALYLCASSLAPGLTTQPQHFGDGTRLSIL.

The genes are TRBV12-3 or TRBV12-4 and TRBJ1-1; D is unclear. V was clipped by 5 bases and J by 0 bases, with 13 bases between them. The CDR3 sequence is 15 residues long. CDR3 sequence (DNA): TGTGCCAGCAGTGACCTCCTAATGATGAACACTGAAGCTTTCTTT. This encodes CASSDLLMMNTEAFF.

The rearrangement uses TRBV4-1 and TRBJ1-1; perhaps TRBD1 as D (6 bases). V lost 0 bases to trimming and J lost 5 bases, with 13 bases between them. Per the germline V gene, CDR1 is MGHRA and CDR2 is YSYEKL. This CDR3 region has 15 residues. The CDR3 reads CASSQDSGGRTEAFF. The DNA for the CDR3 is TGCGCCAGCAGCCAAGATTCCGGGGGGCGGACTGAAGCTTTCTTT.

The chain carries TRBV4-2 and TRBJ2-5; possibly TRBD1 or TRBD2 for D (5 bases each). Deletions cut 1 base from V and 5 bases from J, with 20 bases between. Germline loops: CDR1 LGHNA, CDR2 YNFKEQ. This CDR3 is 17 amino acids long. CDR3 nucleotides: TGTGCCAGCAGCCAAGGGGATGAGGCACCCTGGGGGGAGACCCAGTACTTC. Its translation is CASSQGDEAPWGETQYF.

This clonotype has more than one count but fewer than ten. The rearrangement joins TRBV7-2 to TRBJ2-7, with 9 bases fitting TRBD1. The germline CDR1 and CDR2 sequences are SGHTA and FQGNSA. J was trimmed by 3 bases and V by 5 bases; bases with no gene match: 8. This CDR3 comprises 15 residues. The DNA for the CDR3 is TGTGCCAGCAGCCGCTTAGGGGGACAGGGCTACGAGCAGTACTTC. It codes for CASSRLGGQGYEQYF.

The V gene is TRBV28, the J gene TRBJ1-1; D remains unclear. Deletions cut 0 bases from V and 7 bases from J, with 12 bases between. This CDR3 has 14 amino acids. Looked up from germline, CDR1 is MDHEN and CDR2 is SYDVKM. As DNA, the CDR3 is TGTGCCAGCAGTTTATGGTGGGGTGGTATTGAAGCTTTCTTT. Residues: CASSLWWGGIEAFF.

The genes are TRBV12-3 or TRBV12-4 and TRBJ1-5; D perhaps matches TRBD1 (5 bases). V was clipped by 5 bases and J by 7 bases, with 18 bases between them. CDR3 length equals 15 residues. Written as DNA, the CDR3 is TGTGCCAGCAGTCCGACTCCCGGGACTTCACAGCCCCAGCATTTT. This translates into CASSPTPGTSQPQHF.